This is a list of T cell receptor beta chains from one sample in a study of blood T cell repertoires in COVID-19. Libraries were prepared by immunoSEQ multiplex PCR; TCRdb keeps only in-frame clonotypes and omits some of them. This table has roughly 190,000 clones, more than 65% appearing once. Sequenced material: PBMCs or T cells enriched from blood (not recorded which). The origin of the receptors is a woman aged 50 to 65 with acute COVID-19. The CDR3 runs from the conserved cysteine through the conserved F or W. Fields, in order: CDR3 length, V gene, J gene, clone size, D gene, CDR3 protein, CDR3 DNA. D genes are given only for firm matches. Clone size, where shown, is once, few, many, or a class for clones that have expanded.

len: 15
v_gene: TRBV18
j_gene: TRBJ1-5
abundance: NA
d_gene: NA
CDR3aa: CASSQGMGANQPQHF
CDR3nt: TGTGCCAGCTCCCAGGGGATGGGGGCCAATCAGCCCCAGCATTTT

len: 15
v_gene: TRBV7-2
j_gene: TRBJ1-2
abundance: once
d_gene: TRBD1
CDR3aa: CASSLSGTGAYGYTF
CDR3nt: TGTGCCAGCAGCTTATCGGGGACAGGCGCCTATGGCTACACCTTC

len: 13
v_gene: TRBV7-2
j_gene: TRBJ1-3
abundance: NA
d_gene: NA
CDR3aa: CASGDRNGNTIYF
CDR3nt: TGTGCCAGCGGAGACAGGAATGGAAACACCATATATTTT

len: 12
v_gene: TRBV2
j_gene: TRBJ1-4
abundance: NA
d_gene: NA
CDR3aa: CASRQGGEKLFF
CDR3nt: TGTGCCAGCAGACAGGGTGGGGAAAAACTGTTTTTT

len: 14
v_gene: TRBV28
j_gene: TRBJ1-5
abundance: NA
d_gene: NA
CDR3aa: CASSPARGNQPQHF
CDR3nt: TGTGCCAGCAGTCCCGCCCGGGGGAATCAGCCCCAGCATTTT

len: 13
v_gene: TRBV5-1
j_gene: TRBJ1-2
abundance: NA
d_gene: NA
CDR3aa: CATTLRRDYGYTF
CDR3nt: TGCGCCACCACTTTAAGACGGGACTATGGCTACACCTTC

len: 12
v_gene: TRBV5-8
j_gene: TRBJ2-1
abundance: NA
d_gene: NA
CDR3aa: CASSLGGNEQFF
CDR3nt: TGTGCCAGCAGCTTAGGGGGCAATGAGCAGTTCTTC

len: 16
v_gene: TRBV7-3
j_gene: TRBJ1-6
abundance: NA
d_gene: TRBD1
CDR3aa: CASSLRQGVGGSPLHF
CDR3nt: TGTGCCAGCAGTCTCAGACAGGGAGTCGGCGGTTCACCCCTCCACTTT

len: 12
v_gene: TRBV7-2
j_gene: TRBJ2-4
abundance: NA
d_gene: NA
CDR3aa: CASSPYLEDQYF
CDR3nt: TGTGCCAGCAGCCCGTATTTGGAGGATCAGTACTTC

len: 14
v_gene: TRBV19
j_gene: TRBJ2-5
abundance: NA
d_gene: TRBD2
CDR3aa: CASSIMGLAETQYF
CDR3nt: TGTGCCAGTAGTATCATGGGACTAGCTGAGACCCAGTACTTC

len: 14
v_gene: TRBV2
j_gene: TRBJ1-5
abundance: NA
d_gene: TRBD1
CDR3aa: CASSGQGVWQPQHF
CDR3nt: TGTGCCAGCTCGGGACAGGGGGTCTGGCAGCCCCAGCATTTT

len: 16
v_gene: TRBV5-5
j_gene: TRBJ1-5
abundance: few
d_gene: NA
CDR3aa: CASSLDGGSGSQPQHF
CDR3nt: TGTGCCAGCAGCTTGGACGGAGGGAGTGGGAGTCAGCCCCAGCATTTT

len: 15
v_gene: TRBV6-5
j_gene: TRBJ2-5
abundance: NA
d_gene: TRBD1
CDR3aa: CASLTGTGKAETQYF
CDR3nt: TGTGCCAGCCTTACCGGGACAGGGAAAGCAGAGACCCAGTACTTC

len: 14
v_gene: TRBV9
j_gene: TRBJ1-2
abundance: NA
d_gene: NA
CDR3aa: CASSVEQTLRGYTF
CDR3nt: TGTGCCAGCAGCGTAGAACAGACCCTAAGAGGCTACACCTTC

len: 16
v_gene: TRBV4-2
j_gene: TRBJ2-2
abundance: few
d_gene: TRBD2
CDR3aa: CASSHLAGTDTGELFF
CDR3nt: TGTGCCAGCAGCCACTTAGCGGGGACTGACACCGGGGAGCTGTTTTTT

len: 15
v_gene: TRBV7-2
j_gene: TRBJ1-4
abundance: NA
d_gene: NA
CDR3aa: CASSPRRSSGEKLFF
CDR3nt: TGTGCCAGCAGCCCTAGGCGTAGCTCAGGGGAAAAACTGTTTTTT

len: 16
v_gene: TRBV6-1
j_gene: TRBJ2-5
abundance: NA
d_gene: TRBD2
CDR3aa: CASSDPSGGASETQYF
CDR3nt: TGTGCCAGCAGTGACCCTAGCGGGGGGGCCTCAGAGACCCAGTACTTC

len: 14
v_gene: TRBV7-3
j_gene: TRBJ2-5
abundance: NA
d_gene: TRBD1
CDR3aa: CASSLGPGGSTQYF
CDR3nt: TGTGCCAGCAGCTTGGGTCCAGGGGGCTCGACCCAGTACTTC

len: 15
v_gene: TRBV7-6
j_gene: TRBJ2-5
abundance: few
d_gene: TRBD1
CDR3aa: CASRSDRGGLETQYF
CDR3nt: TGTGCCAGCAGATCCGACAGGGGTGGTTTAGAGACCCAGTACTTC

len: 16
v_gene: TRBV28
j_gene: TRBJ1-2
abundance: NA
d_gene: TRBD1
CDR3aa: CASSSPGQGAYYGYTF
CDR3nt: TGTGCCAGCAGTTCACCGGGACAGGGGGCCTACTATGGCTACACCTTC

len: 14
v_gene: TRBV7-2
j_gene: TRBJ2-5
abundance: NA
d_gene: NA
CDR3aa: CASSLWRAGETQYF
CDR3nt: TGTGCCAGCAGCTTATGGCGGGCTGGAGAGACCCAGTACTTC

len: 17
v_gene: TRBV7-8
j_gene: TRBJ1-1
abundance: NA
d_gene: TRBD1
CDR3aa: CASSLARGTEMNTEAFF
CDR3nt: TGTGCCAGCAGCTTAGCGCGTGGGACAGAGATGAACACTGAAGCTTTCTTT

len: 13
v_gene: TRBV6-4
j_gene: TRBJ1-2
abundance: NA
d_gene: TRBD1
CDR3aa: CASSPRGQGGYTF
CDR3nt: TGTGCCAGCAGCCCCAGGGGGCAGGGTGGCTACACCTTC

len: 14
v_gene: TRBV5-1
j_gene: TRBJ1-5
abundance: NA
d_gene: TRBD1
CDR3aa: CASSVGQGGQPQHF
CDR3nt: TGCGCCAGCAGCGTGGGACAGGGCGGTCAGCCCCAGCATTTT

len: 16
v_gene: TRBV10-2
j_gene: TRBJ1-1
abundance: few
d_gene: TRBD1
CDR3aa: CASTKGQGQTNTEAFF
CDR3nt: TGCGCCAGCACGAAAGGACAGGGCCAAACAAACACTGAAGCTTTCTTT

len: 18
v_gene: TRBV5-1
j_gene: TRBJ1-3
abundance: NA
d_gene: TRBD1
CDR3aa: CASSWGGYGQGSENTIYF
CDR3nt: TGCGCCAGCAGCTGGGGGGGATATGGACAGGGTTCCGAAAACACCATATATTTT

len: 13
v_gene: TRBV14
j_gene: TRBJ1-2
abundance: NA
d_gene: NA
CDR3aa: CASSPNFNYGYTF
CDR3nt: TGTGCCAGCAGCCCCAACTTTAACTATGGCTACACCTTC

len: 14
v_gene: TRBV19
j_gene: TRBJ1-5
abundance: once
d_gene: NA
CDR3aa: CASSPQLSNQPQHF
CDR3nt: TGTGCCAGTAGTCCCCAGTTGTCCAATCAGCCCCAGCATTTT

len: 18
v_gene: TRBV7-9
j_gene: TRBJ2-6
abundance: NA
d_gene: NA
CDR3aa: CASSLDTGLVSGANVLTF
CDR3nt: TGTGCCAGCAGCTTAGATACAGGGTTGGTCTCTGGGGCCAACGTCCTGACTTTC

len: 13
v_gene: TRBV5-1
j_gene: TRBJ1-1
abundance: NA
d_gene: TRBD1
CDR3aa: CASSLQGPPEAFF
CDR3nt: TGCGCCAGCAGCTTACAGGGGCCGCCAGAAGCTTTCTTT

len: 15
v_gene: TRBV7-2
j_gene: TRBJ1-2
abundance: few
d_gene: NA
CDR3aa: CASSLARGSSSGYTF
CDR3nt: TGTGCCAGCAGCTTAGCGCGGGGCTCTTCCTCTGGCTACACCTTC

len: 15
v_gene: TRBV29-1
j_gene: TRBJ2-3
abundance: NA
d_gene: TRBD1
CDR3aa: CSVAQGASGTDTQYF
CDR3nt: TGCAGCGTCGCGCAGGGGGCGTCGGGCACAGATACGCAGTATTTT

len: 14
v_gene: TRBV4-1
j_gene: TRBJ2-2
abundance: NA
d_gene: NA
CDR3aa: CASSLDGGPGELFF
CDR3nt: TGCGCCAGCAGTCTAGATGGAGGGCCCGGGGAGCTGTTTTTT

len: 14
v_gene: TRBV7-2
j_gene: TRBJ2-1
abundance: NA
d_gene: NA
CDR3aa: CASSLPGGVGEQFF
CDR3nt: TGTGCCAGCAGCCTCCCCGGCGGGGTTGGTGAGCAGTTCTTC

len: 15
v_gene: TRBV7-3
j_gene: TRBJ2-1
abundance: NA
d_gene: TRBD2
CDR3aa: CASSSHSGANNEQFF
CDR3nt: TGTGCCAGCAGCTCCCATAGCGGGGCGAACAATGAGCAGTTCTTC

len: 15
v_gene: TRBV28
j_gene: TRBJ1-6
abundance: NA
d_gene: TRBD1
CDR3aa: CASSPPGTVSSPLHF
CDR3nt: TGTGCCAGCAGTCCCCCCGGGACAGTCAGTTCACCCCTCCACTTT

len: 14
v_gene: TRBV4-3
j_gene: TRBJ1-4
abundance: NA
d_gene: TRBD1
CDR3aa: CASSTGTGVEKLFF
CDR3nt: TGCGCCAGCAGTACCGGGACAGGGGTTGAAAAACTGTTTTTT

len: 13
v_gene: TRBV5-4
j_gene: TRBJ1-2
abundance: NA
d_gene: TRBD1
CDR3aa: CASRRDRNYGYTF
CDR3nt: TGTGCCAGCAGACGGGACAGAAACTATGGCTACACCTTC

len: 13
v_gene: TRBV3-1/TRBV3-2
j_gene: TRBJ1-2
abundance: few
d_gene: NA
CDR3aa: CASSQEVGAGYTF
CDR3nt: TGTGCCAGCAGCCAGGAAGTAGGGGCTGGCTACACCTTC

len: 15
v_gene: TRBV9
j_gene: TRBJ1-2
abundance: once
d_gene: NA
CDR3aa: CASSGRNRDGYGYTF
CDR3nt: TGTGCCAGCAGCGGACGGAACAGGGACGGCTATGGCTACACCTTC

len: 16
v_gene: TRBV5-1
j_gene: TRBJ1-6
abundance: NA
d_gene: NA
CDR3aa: CASSWVGGSYNSPLHF
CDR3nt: TGCGCCAGCAGCTGGGTGGGGGGGTCCTATAATTCACCCCTCCACTTT

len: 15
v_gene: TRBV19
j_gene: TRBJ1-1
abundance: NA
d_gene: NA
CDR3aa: CASSPRTAGRTEAFF
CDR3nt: TGTGCCAGTAGTCCACGGACAGCCGGTCGCACTGAAGCTTTCTTT

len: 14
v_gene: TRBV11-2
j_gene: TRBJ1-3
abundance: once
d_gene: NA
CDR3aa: CASSSPNSGNTIYF
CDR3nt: TGTGCCAGCAGCTCCCCCAACTCTGGAAACACCATATATTTT

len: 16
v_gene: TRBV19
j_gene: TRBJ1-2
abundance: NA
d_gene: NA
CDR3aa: CASKSGRIVENYGYTF
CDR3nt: TGTGCCAGCAAATCAGGGAGGATAGTGGAGAACTATGGCTACACCTTC

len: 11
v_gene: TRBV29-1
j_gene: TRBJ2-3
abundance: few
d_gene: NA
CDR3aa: CSGGRTDTQYF
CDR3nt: TGCAGCGGTGGCCGCACAGATACGCAGTATTTT